What follows are 27 T cell receptor beta chains derived from one specimen sequenced in a study of blood T cell repertoires in COVID-19. Profiled with immunoSEQ multiplex PCR; TCRdb holds only in-frame clones, not every one. The sample carries a few hundred thousand clones, 70% to 90% recorded once. Material: peripheral blood. The receptor set was obtained from a woman aged 30 to 39 with COVID-19, enrolled during active disease.

Remarks on this clone: At the DNA level, this CDR3 is encoded by other sequences in the same sample as well. The CDR3 reads CSATGGENTEAFF. The CDR3, as DNA: TGCAGCGCAACAGGGGGCGAGAACACTGAAGCTTTCTTT. The chain employs TRBV29-1 and TRBJ1-1; 9 nucleotides align to TRBD1. Germline-derived CDR1 and CDR2 are SQVTM and ANQGSEA. V lost 7 bases, J lost 1 base, and 4 bases stayed unmatched. The CDR3 contains 13 residues.

The V call is TRBV6-6, the J call TRBJ2-7; 7 bases map to TRBD1. Germline-derived CDR1 and CDR2 are MNHNY and SVGAGI (reference sequence). The V and J ends lost 5 bases and 0 bases, in that order; junction bases with no gene match: 7. This CDR3 spans 15 amino acids. Here the CDR3 reads CASSNGQASSYEQYV. CDR3 DNA: TGTGCCAGCAGTAACGGACAGGCCAGCTCCTACGAGCAGTACGTC.

The gene calls are TRBV7-3 and TRBJ2-2; the D is unclear. Germline CDR1 is SGHTA and CDR2 is FQGTGA. Trimming stripped 5 bases from V and 4 bases from J, with 5 bases between. The CDR3 extends over 12 amino acids. The CDR3 DNA follows: TGTGCCAGCAGCCTCGGCACCGGGGAGCTGTTTTTT. This gives the protein CASSLGTGELFF. The full variable domain, in which reference TRBV7-3 and TRBJ2-2 provide the parts outside the CDR3, is GAGVSQTPSNKVTEKGKYVELRCDPISGHTALYWYRQSLGQGPEFLIYFQGTGAADDSGLPNDRFFAVRPEGSVSTLKIQRTERGDSAVYLCASSLGTGELFFGEGSRLTVL.

The V call is TRBV11-2, the J call TRBJ2-5, with TRBD2 matching 12 bases. The CDR3 contains 16 residues. J was trimmed by 6 bases and V by 5 bases; bases with no gene match: 10. Germline CDR1 SGHAT, CDR2 FQNNGV. The CDR3 is CASSVSLAGGYKTQYF. As DNA, the CDR3 is TGTGCCAGCAGCGTAAGCCTAGCGGGGGGGTATAAGACCCAGTACTTC.

This chain uses TRBV11-3 with TRBJ2-6, with D possibly being TRBD2 (6 bases). In germline, CDR1 is SGHNT, CDR2 YENEEA. V was shortened by 3 bases and J by 4 bases, with 10 bases between the two germline ends. This CDR3 has 15 amino acids. CDR3 coding DNA: TGTGCCAGCAGCTTCATGGGAGGAGGGGCCAACGTCCTGACTTTC. Translation gives CASSFMGGGANVLTF. The variable domain in full, completed from reference TRBV11-3 and TRBJ2-6, reads EAGVVQSPRYKIIEKKQPVAFWCNPISGHNTLYWYLQNLGQGPELLIRYENEEAVDDSQLPKDRFSAERLKGVDSTLKIQPAELGDSAVYLCASSFMGGGANVLTFGAGSRLTVL.

The sample holds a few counts of this clone. CDR3 in amino acids: CASSRRQGRNEQYF. CDR3 nucleotide sequence: TGTGCCAGCAGCCGCAGGCAGGGAAGGAACGAGCAGTACTTC. The chain links TRBV6-2 or TRBV6-3 to TRBJ2-7; perhaps TRBD1 as D (5 bases). The CDR3 is 14 residues long. Germline assignment: CDR1 MNHEY and CDR2 SVGEGT. Trimming removed 6 bases from V and 5 bases from J, with 17 bases in between.

This clone showed up just once. The rearrangement joins TRBV21-1 to TRBJ1-2; the D segment call TRBD1 is taken from the table without a DNA check. TRBV21-1 is annotated as a pseudogene. The CDR3 is 15 residues long. CDR3 in DNA: TGTGCGGTCAAGGGGATACAGGGGGCTAACTATGGCTACACCTTC. The encoded protein is CAVKGIQGANYGYTF.

This clone was detected a few times. The rearrangement joins TRBV30 to TRBJ1-6, with D perhaps matching TRBD1 (6 bases). The CDR3 is 16 amino acids. Germline V gene sequence: CDR1 GTSNPN, CDR2 SVGIG (reference sequence). Trimming left V 1 base short and J 0 bases short, with 10 bases between. The CDR3 is CAWSGQDSSYNSPLHF. The CDR3, as DNA: TGTGCCTGGAGTGGACAGGACAGCTCCTATAATTCACCCCTCCACTTT.

The gene calls are TRBV18 and TRBJ2-5, with D unclear. CDR1 KGHSH and CDR2 LQKENI come from the germline V gene. Trimming removed 3 bases from V and 2 bases from J, with 4 bases in between. This CDR3 has 12 residues. The CDR3 is CASSPPQETQYF. Written as DNA, the CDR3 is TGTGCCAGCTCACCCCCTCAAGAGACCCAGTACTTC.

The chain joins TRBV30 to TRBJ2-5; the D gene is possibly TRBD2 (6 bases). The CDR3 contains 14 residues. V lost 3 bases, J lost 1 base, and 12 bases lay in between. CDR1 GTSNPN and CDR2 SVGIG come from the germline V gene (reference sequence). The CDR3 loop reads CAWRNGGLQETQYF. The CDR3, as DNA: TGTGCCTGGAGGAATGGGGGACTCCAAGAGACCCAGTACTTC.

This chain connects TRBV7-2 to TRBJ1-3; D remains unclear. CDR1 and CDR2 (germline): SGHTA, FQGNSA. Trimming cost V 0 bases and J 0 bases, with 9 bases left between them. There are 16 residues in the CDR3. Here the CDR3 DNA reads TGTGCCAGCAGCTTAGCCCACGGGAGCTCTGGAAACACCATATATTTT. Its protein product is CASSLAHGSSGNTIYF.

The chain's CDR3 is CATRLAGIIDTQYF. Written as DNA, the CDR3 is TGTGCCACCCGACTAGCGGGGATAATAGATACGCAGTATTTT. The chain has TRBV10-3 and TRBJ2-3; 11 nucleotides agree with TRBD2. Losses at the gene ends were 10 bases for V and 5 bases for J; bases not matched to a gene: 8. There are 14 residues in the CDR3. Germline values: CDR1 ENHRY, CDR2 SYGVKD.

J is TRBJ2-5 and V is TRBV2; D unclear. Trimming cost V 5 bases and J 5 bases, with 9 bases left between them. The CDR3 is 12 amino acids. Germline CDR1 reads SNHLY; CDR2 reads FYNNEI. The CDR3 DNA reads TGTGCCAGCAGTTTTCGGCGGGAGACCCAGTACTTC. Translating it yields CASSFRRETQYF.

J is TRBJ2-5 and V is TRBV18; possible D gene TRBD2, 6 bases. CDR1 is KGHSH, CDR2 LQKENI, per germline. The CDR3 runs 17 residues. Trimming removed 2 bases at V and 2 bases at J, with 18 bases between. Here the CDR3 DNA reads TGTGCCAGCTCACCAACAGGCGGCGGGACGCCACAAGAGACCCAGTACTTC. Translation: CASSPTGGGTPQETQYF.

The V and J genes are TRBV24-1 and TRBJ2-3; 7 bases fit TRBD1. J lost 5 bases, V lost 5 bases, and 6 bases had no gene match. Germline CDR1 and CDR2: KGHDR and SFDVKD. The CDR3 extends over 14 amino acids. CDR3 bases: TGTGCCACCAGTGTAACAGGGGAATTAGATACGCAGTATTTT. Translating it yields CATSVTGELDTQYF.

The V call is TRBV10-1, the J call TRBJ2-2, with D maybe TRBD1 (6 bases). The CDR3 sequence is 13 residues long. Germline V CDR1 and CDR2: WNHNN, SYGVQD (reference sequence). Trimming shortened V by 5 bases and J by 3 bases, and 7 bases separated the two germline ends. The CDR3 nucleotides are TGCGCCAGCAGTAGGGGGTACACCGGGGAGCTGTTTTTT. Translation: CASSRGYTGELFF.

The chain combines TRBV7-2 with TRBJ2-4; D uncertain. Trimming removed 2 bases at V and 0 bases at J, with 17 bases between. This CDR3 contains 18 residues. CDR1 is SGHTA, CDR2 FQGNSA, per germline. Written as DNA, the CDR3 is TGTGCCAGCAGCTTACCGGAAGGTACAGCCCTAGCCAAAAACATTCAGTACTTC. It yields the protein CASSLPEGTALAKNIQYF.

This clone was counted only a few times. V usage is TRBV6-5 and J usage is TRBJ1-2; tentative D call: TRBD1 (6 bases). Per the germline V gene, CDR1 is MNHEY and CDR2 is SVGAGI. This CDR3 has 13 amino acids. V lost 4 bases and J lost 5, with 11 bases in between. CDR3: CASSFGQKYGYTF. In DNA form, the CDR3 reads TGTGCCAGCAGTTTCGGACAGAAATATGGCTACACCTTC.

The chain links TRBV7-2 to TRBJ2-3, with D perhaps matching TRBD2 (6 bases). The germline CDR1 and CDR2 sequences are SGHTA and FQGNSA. This CDR3 has 17 residues. Trimming left V 4 bases short and J 1 base short, with 18 bases between. CDR3 amino acids: CASSSEAGSWGTDTQYF. Written as DNA, the CDR3 is TGTGCCAGCAGCTCCGAGGCGGGGAGCTGGGGCACAGATACGCAGTATTTT.

J is TRBJ1-4 and V is TRBV2, with 8 bases matching TRBD1. CDR3 length equals 15 residues. Germline-derived CDR1 and CDR2 are SNHLY and FYNNEI. V lost 7 bases, J lost 2 bases, and 6 bases stayed unmatched. CDR3 bases: TGTGCCAGCAAGGGGTACAGGGGGACTAATGAAAAACTGTTTTTT. This translates into CASKGYRGTNEKLFF.

The chain has TRBV30 and TRBJ2-5, with 12 bases aligning to TRBD1. Trimming removed 5 bases from V and 5 bases from J; junction bases left unmatched: 6. CDR1 and CDR2 (germline): GTSNPN, SVGIG (reference sequence). CDR3 length: 14 amino acids. This CDR3 is CAWGTGGGGETQYF. CDR3 nucleotides: TGTGCCTGGGGGACAGGGGGCGGCGGGGAGACCCAGTACTTC.

The V gene is TRBV2, the J gene TRBJ1-5; 9 nucleotides agree with TRBD1. The V segment lost 2 bases and the J segment 6 bases; nucleotides outside the gene matches: 5. Per germline, CDR1 SNHLY and CDR2 FYNNEI. The CDR3 runs 15 residues. In DNA, the CDR3 is TGTGCCAGCAGTGAAAGGACAGGGGTTGGTCAGCCCCAGCATTTT. It is translated as CASSERTGVGQPQHF. The full variable domain, its missing parts supplied by reference TRBV2 and TRBJ1-5, is EPEVTQTPSHQVTQMGQEVILRCVPISNHLYFYWYRQILGQKVEFLVSFYNNEISEKSEIFDDQFSVERPDGSNFTLKIRSTKLEDSAMYFCASSERTGVGQPQHFGDGTRLSIL.

The chain links TRBV6-4 to TRBJ2-3; 9 bases agree with TRBD2. CDR3 length: 16 amino acids. V dropped 0 bases and J dropped 2; count of bases not matched to a gene: 3. Germline values: CDR1 MRHNA, CDR2 SNTAGT. The DNA of the CDR3 is TGTGCCAGCAGTGACTCGGCGGGGGGGAACACAGATACGCAGTATTTT. Protein: CASSDSAGGNTDTQYF.

This chain uses TRBV24-1 with TRBJ2-1; 7 bases align to TRBD1. Unmatched junction bases numbered 1, after V lost 4 bases and J lost 5 bases. Germline CDR1 reads KGHDR; CDR2 reads SFDVKD. This CDR3 spans 13 amino acids. As DNA, the CDR3 is TGTGCCACCAGTGACGGGACAGACAATGAGCAGTTCTTC. Translation gives CATSDGTDNEQFF.

J is TRBJ2-2 and V is TRBV7-9; 9 positions match TRBD1. The CDR3 extends over 15 amino acids. The J segment lost 4 bases and the V segment lost 10 bases, leaving 10 bases of the junction unmatched. Germline V CDR1 and CDR2: SEHNR, FQNEAQ (reference sequence). This chain's CDR3 is CAIPREDRGTGELFF. In DNA form, the CDR3 reads TGTGCCATCCCGCGAGAGGACAGGGGCACCGGGGAGCTGTTTTTT.

This rearrangement joins TRBV7-9 to TRBJ2-6, with D hard to call. Germline-derived CDR1 and CDR2 are SEHNR and FQNEAQ (reference sequence). V was trimmed by 7 bases and J by 4 bases, leaving 8 bases between them. The CDR3 contains 13 residues. Here the CDR3 reads CASTPPGANVLTF. The CDR3, as DNA: TGTGCCAGCACCCCCCCAGGGGCCAACGTCCTGACTTTC.

The chain links TRBV5-6 to TRBJ1-1; D is unresolved. The CDR3 is 13 amino acids. Between the trimmed V and J ends, which lost 6 bases and 4 bases, there was a span of 13 bases. Germline CDR1 SGHDT, CDR2 YYEEEE. The CDR3 region has the DNA TGTGCCAGCACACGGGTGGTAGGCACTGAAGCTTTCTTT. Residues: CASTRVVGTEAFF. Full variable domain (rest looked up from reference TRBV5-6 and TRBJ1-1): DAGVTQSPTHLIKTRGQQVTLRCSPKSGHDTVSWYQQALGQGPQFIFQYYEEEERQRGNFPDRFSGHQFPNYSSELNVNALLLGDSALYLCASTRVVGTEAFFGQGTRLTVV.